This T cell receptor (beta chain) was documented in a study of response to subunit inactivated influenza vaccine. Via MiXCR, TCRdb re-called the RT-PCR reads, giving one row per CDR3 protein. The profile shows around 500,000 distinct CDR3 sequences, roughly 9.7% of them singletons. This CDR3 is 15 amino acids long. Trimming at V came to 2 bases and at J to 7 bases, leaving 6 bases not matched to a gene. Germline CDR1 reads SGHTA; CDR2 reads FQGNSA. General study points: New T cells are recruited in small numbers by each seasonal influenza vaccination, according to the authors' suggestion.

This clonotype was observed a handful of times. Its antigen is still unknown. This receptor was taken from a man between 50 and 59 years old who received an inactivated influenza vaccine. The chain links TRBV7-2 to TRBJ1-5, with TRBD1 matching 9 bases. The source was PBMCs from blood, collected roughly 46 days after vaccination. CDR3 coding DNA: TGTGCCAGCAGCTTATTTTCGGACAGGGGACAGCCCCAGCATTTT. It specifies CASSLFSDRGQPQHF.